Presented here are 28 T cell receptor beta chains from one specimen sequenced in a study of blood T cells in healthy people across ages. A second 7 to 11 cycle PCR used barcoded and J-beta primers. TCRdb processed the 5' RACE reads anew with MiXCR; each CDR3 protein has one entry. The data contain 600,000 or so distinct CDR3 sequences, about 28% of them singletons. What was sequenced was blood. The receptors here all came from a woman older than 75 in good health.

CDR3 sequence (DNA): TGCAGTGCAAAAGGACAGGGGTTCTCCTACGAGCAGTACTTC. Its translation is CSAKGQGFSYEQYF. V gene TRBV20-1 combines with J gene TRBJ2-7, with TRBD1 matching over 9 bases. CDR1 is DFQATT, CDR2 SNEGSKA, per germline (reference sequence). With 6 bases clipped from V and 0 bases from J, the junction kept 6 bases outside the gene matches. The CDR3 consists of 14 residues.

In this sample, this clonotype turned up once. The genes are TRBV27 and TRBJ1-1, with a possible D match to TRBD1 (6 bases). The CDR3 is made up of 15 amino acids. V lost 6 bases to trimming and J lost 6 bases, with 20 bases between them. Germline CDR1 is MNHEY and CDR2 is SMNVEV (reference sequence). CDR3 region: CASRRAGATTAEAFF. For the CDR3, the DNA is TGTGCCAGCAGAAGAGCAGGGGCTACGACCGCTGAAGCTTTCTTT.

This clonotype has only a few counts. A read error may explain this, as a much larger clone is one base away. The V and J genes are TRBV20-1 and TRBJ2-1; 9 positions agree with TRBD2. Looked up from germline, CDR1 is DFQATT and CDR2 is SNEGSKA (reference sequence). The J segment lost 8 bases and the V segment lost 3 bases, leaving 11 bases of the junction unmatched. CDR3 length: 15 amino acids. The CDR3 DNA reads as TGCAGTGCTAGTGTAGGCCGCGGGGGGGCCGATGAGCAGTTCTTC. Translated, it gives CSASVGRGGADEQFF.

This clonotype came up many times. The chain uses TRBV6-5 and TRBJ1-2; 8 bases map to TRBD1. The CDR3 is made up of 14 amino acids. CDR1 MNHEY and CDR2 SVGAGI come from the germline V gene. V lost 5 bases, J lost 5 bases, and 7 bases stayed unmatched. The CDR3 DNA follows: TGTGCCAGCAGTACCGGACAGGGTTTATATGGCTACACCTTC. This sequence encodes CASSTGQGLYGYTF.

This clonotype turned up a few times. V is TRBV6-2 or TRBV6-3 and J is TRBJ1-2; 8 positions agree with TRBD1. This CDR3 is built from 15 residues. J was trimmed by 5 bases and V by 4 bases; bases with no gene match: 9. CDR1 and CDR2 from the germline V gene are MNHEY and SVGEGT. The CDR3 bases are TGTGCCAGCAGTTGGAAGACAGGGGCGGGTTATGGCTACACCTTC. Its protein is CASSWKTGAGYGYTF.

The chain carries TRBV7-9 and TRBJ2-7, with 9 bases lining up with TRBD1. Unmatched junction bases numbered 8, after V lost 8 bases and J lost 3 bases. The germline gives CDR1 SEHNR, CDR2 FQNEAQ (reference sequence). The CDR3 runs 14 residues. CDR3 nucleotides: TGTGCCAGCGATACCGGGACAGGGCGCTACGAGCAGTACTTC. It encodes CASDTGTGRYEQYF.

V usage is TRBV27 and J usage is TRBJ2-1; the match to TRBD2 covers 7 bases. CDR3 length: 16 amino acids. V shed 5 bases and J 2 bases; nucleotides not matched to a gene: 9. Germline V gene lookup returns CDR1 MNHEY and CDR2 SMNVEV (reference sequence). CDR3 protein: CASSPIAGLTYNEQFF. For the CDR3, the DNA is TGTGCCAGCAGTCCCATAGCGGGCCTCACCTACAATGAGCAGTTCTTC.

This chain uses TRBV29-1 with TRBJ2-7; D is unresolved. With 1 base removed from V and 0 bases from J, the gap between germline ends came to 13 bases. CDR1 is SQVTM and CDR2 is ANQGSEA in the germline V gene. There are 15 residues in the CDR3. The CDR3, as DNA: TGCAGCGTTGAAGTTGAAGCGCTGAGCTCCTACGAGCAGTACTTC. This gives the protein CSVEVEALSSYEQYF.

This clonotype came up a few times. The rearrangement uses TRBV7-3 and TRBJ2-1; tentatively, D is TRBD1 or TRBD2 (5 bases each). Looked up from germline, CDR1 is SGHTA and CDR2 is FQGTGA. Trimming took off 2 bases at V and 4 bases at J, with 12 bases between the two ends. The CDR3 is 15 amino acids. The CDR3 nucleotides read TGTGCCAGCAGCTTAGGAGAGGGGATTTACAATGAGCAGTTCTTC. It specifies CASSLGEGIYNEQFF.

This clonotype came up many times. The genes are TRBV4-2 and TRBJ2-7, with D tentatively TRBD2 (5 bases). From germline, CDR1 is LGHNA and CDR2 YNFKEQ. This CDR3 comprises 16 residues. The V end lost 0 bases, the J end lost 7 bases, and 19 bases lay between the germline ends. CDR3 coding DNA: TGTGCCAGCAGCCAAGATAGCCTAGCAATAACGCGGGAGCAGTACTTC. Translated: CASSQDSLAITREQYF.

The V gene is TRBV7-9, the J gene TRBJ1-1; no clear D. From germline, CDR1 is SEHNR and CDR2 FQNEAQ (reference sequence). Trimming pared 6 bases from V and 0 bases from J, leaving 14 bases between. The CDR3 sequence is 15 residues long. For the CDR3, the DNA is TGTGCCAGCAGTCCTTTCTTCGGGGTGAACACTGAAGCTTTCTTT. This gives the protein CASSPFFGVNTEAFF.

This clonotype was seen many times. The gene calls are TRBV5-1 and TRBJ1-5, with 12 bases lining up with TRBD1. After removal of 4 bases from V and 10 bases from J, the junction contained 6 bases not matched to a gene. The V gene's germline CDR1 is SGHRS and CDR2 YFSETQ. The CDR3 is 14 residues long. DNA for the CDR3: TGCGCCAGCAGCGTAGGGACAGGGGGCGAACCCCAGCATTTT. This gives the protein CASSVGTGGEPQHF.

Many counts were recorded for this clonotype. The chain joins TRBV6-1 to TRBJ2-3, with 7 bases matching TRBD1. Unmatched junction bases numbered 8, after V lost 2 bases and J lost 0 bases. Per germline, CDR1 MNHNS and CDR2 SASEGT. CDR3 length: 17 amino acids. The CDR3: CASSERQGRSSTDTQYF. CDR3 sequence (DNA): TGTGCCAGCAGTGAAAGACAGGGACGCTCTAGCACAGATACGCAGTATTTT.

This clonotype has only one observation. This sequence may be a read error, since a much larger clone differs from it by one base. This chain uses TRBV5-1 with TRBJ1-4; D is ambiguous. CDR1 and CDR2 from the germline V gene are SGHRS and YFSETQ. The CDR3 loop spans 14 amino acids. The DNA for the CDR3 is TGCGCCGGCAGCTTGGCGGCAGGCGGGGAAAAACTGTTTTTT. This codes for CAGSLAAGGEKLFF.

This clonotype was seen only a few times. The V gene is TRBV3-1, the J gene TRBJ2-7; 14 nucleotides match TRBD2. Trimming cost V 4 bases and J 2 bases; bases outside gene matches: 4. From germline, CDR1 is LGHDT and CDR2 YNNKEL (reference sequence). The CDR3 sequence is 16 residues long. The CDR3 nucleotides are TGTGCCAGCAGCCTTGGACTAGCGGGGGGACCCTACGAGCAGTACTTC. Residues: CASSLGLAGGPYEQYF.

This clonotype was counted many times. The genes are TRBV20-1 and TRBJ1-6; 10 bases align to TRBD1. The CDR3 totals 15 residues. With V trimmed by 6 bases and J by 9 bases, 11 bases remained unmatched. Germline CDR1 reads DFQATT; CDR2 reads SNEGSKA (reference sequence). This chain's CDR3 is CSARRQGAIRSPLHF. CDR3 DNA: TGCAGTGCCCGAAGACAGGGGGCGATCCGTTCACCCCTCCACTTT.

This clonotype came up a few times. The rearrangement links TRBV2 to TRBJ2-5, with 12 bases aligning to TRBD2. The CDR3 is 14 residues long. CDR1 and CDR2 (germline): SNHLY, FYNNEI. With 10 bases clipped from V and 4 bases from J, the junction kept 7 bases outside the gene matches. DNA of the CDR3: TGTGCCACCGCTAGCGGGGGGGCCCGAGAGACCCAGTACTTC. It is translated as CATASGGARETQYF.

This clonotype has at least ten counts. This chain uses TRBV6-1 with TRBJ2-2, with D tentatively TRBD2 (7 bases). The V end lost 4 bases, the J end lost 6 bases, and 12 bases lay between the germline ends. CDR3 length: 14 residues. Germline assignment: CDR1 MNHNS and CDR2 SASEGT. CDR3: CASSGRGAAGELFF. The CDR3 nucleotides are TGTGCCAGCAGTGGACGGGGGGCTGCCGGGGAGCTGTTTTTT.

In its sample, this clonotype was seen many times. A single base separates this from a much larger clone, so it may be a read error. The gene calls are TRBV7-2 and TRBJ2-7, with TRBD2 matching over 9 bases. J was trimmed by 1 base and V by 4 bases; bases with no gene match: 2. The CDR3 loop spans 14 amino acids. Germline V gives CDR1 SGHTA, CDR2 FQGNSA. The CDR3 region is CASSCGLASYEQYF. CDR3 nucleotide sequence: TGTGCCAGCAGCTGCGGACTAGCGTCCTACGAGCAGTACTTC.

The chain employs TRBV7-3 and TRBJ2-1; 7 bases line up with TRBD2. The CDR3 consists of 15 residues. CDR1 and CDR2 (germline): SGHTA, FQGTGA. V gave up 3 bases and J gave up 9 bases; unmatched junction bases: 11. The CDR3 here is CASSFSSGKRGEQFF. In DNA form, the CDR3 reads TGTGCCAGCAGCTTCTCCAGCGGGAAGCGGGGTGAGCAGTTCTTC.

This chain uses TRBV2 with TRBJ1-5; 7 bases align to TRBD1. Germline V gene data show CDR1 as SNHLY and CDR2 as FYNNEI. The V segment lost 7 bases and the J segment 4 bases; nucleotides outside the gene matches: 4. This CDR3 spans 13 amino acids. The CDR3 sequence is CASKQGTNQPQHF. The CDR3 region has the DNA TGTGCCAGCAAACAGGGGACGAATCAGCCCCAGCATTTT.

V gene TRBV29-1 combines with J gene TRBJ2-4; possibly TRBD2 for D (6 bases). Trimming pared 2 bases from V and 13 bases from J, leaving 18 bases between. The CDR3 covers 13 residues. The V gene's germline CDR1 is SQVTM and CDR2 ANQGSEA. CDR3 amino acids: CSVEPQALREQYF. The CDR3 DNA reads as TGCAGCGTTGAACCTCAGGCGCTCCGGGAGCAGTACTTC. The entire variable domain, with the rest obtained from reference TRBV29-1 and TRBJ2-4, is as follows: SAVISQKPSRDICQRGTSLTIQCQVDSQVTMMFWYRQQPGQSLTLIATANQGSEATYESGFVIDKFPISRPNLTFSTLTVSNMSPEDSSIYLCSVEPQALREQYFGAGTRLSVL.

This clonotype was detected many times. V usage is TRBV20-1 and J usage is TRBJ2-7; 12 bases line up with TRBD2. The CDR3 has 13 amino acids. Losses at the gene ends were 7 bases for V and 2 bases for J; bases not matched to a gene: 3. CDR1 and CDR2 from the germline V gene are DFQATT and SNEGSKA (reference sequence). The CDR3: CSVRLAGAYEQYF. CDR3 nucleotides: TGCAGTGTTCGACTAGCGGGGGCCTACGAGCAGTACTTC.

This clonotype was seen repeatedly, ten times or more. The chain joins TRBV5-1 to TRBJ2-7; a weak D match, TRBD2 (6 bases). Trimming took 4 bases from V and 7 from J, leaving 12 bases between them. The CDR3 sequence is 12 residues long. Germline assignment: CDR1 SGHRS and CDR2 YFSETQ. The CDR3 protein is CASSEGREEQYF. As DNA, the CDR3 is TGCGCCAGCAGCGAAGGACGGGAGGAGCAGTACTTC.

Turning to this clonotype: A single base separates this from a much larger clone, so it may be a read error. This chain joins TRBV7-2 and TRBJ2-1; D gene unclear. V gave up 2 bases and J gave up 15 bases, with 14 bases separating them. The CDR3 length is 12 residues. Germline V gives CDR1 SGHTA, CDR2 FQGNSA. CDR3 sequence reads: CASSLSRSPRFF. CDR3 nucleotide sequence: TGTGCCAGCAGCTTATCAAGGAGCCCGCGGTTCTTC.

In its sample, this clonotype was seen many times. CDR3 sequence reads: CASRPQGTHYGYTF. The CDR3 region has the DNA TGTGCCAGCAGGCCCCAGGGAACTCACTATGGCTACACCTTC. This chain links TRBV28 with TRBJ1-2; D is possibly TRBD1 (5 bases). Trimming left V 6 bases short and J 3 bases short, with 14 bases between. CDR3 length equals 14 residues. In germline, CDR1 is MDHEN, CDR2 SYDVKM.

This clonotype showed up many times. V usage is TRBV7-2 and J usage is TRBJ1-5; no definite D call. The CDR3 loop spans 13 amino acids. Per germline, CDR1 SGHTA and CDR2 FQGNSA. Between the trimmed V and J ends, which lost 1 base and 10 bases, there was a span of 11 bases. CDR3 DNA sequence: TGTGCCAGCAGCTTAGATGCAGACACACCCCAGCATTTT. Translated, it gives CASSLDADTPQHF.

This clonotype was picked up a small number of times. The rearrangement joins TRBV2 to TRBJ2-7; tentatively, D is TRBD1 or TRBD2 (5 bases each). The CDR3 totals 14 residues. V was cut by 10 bases and J by 1 base, with 17 bases left in between. Germline assignment: CDR1 SNHLY and CDR2 FYNNEI. CDR3 nucleotide sequence: TGTGCCAACAGGCTAGGGACGGCTTCCTACGAGCAGTACTTC. Translated, it gives CANRLGTASYEQYF.